Below are 2 T cell receptor beta chains sequenced from a single sample in a study of CD8 T cells in Susac syndrome. RNA amounts of 0.5 to 1 ug underwent reverse transcription with random hexamers. Using its own MiXCR run on the immunoSEQ multiplex PCR reads, TCRdb lists one record per CDR3 protein. The sample lists 100,000 or so distinct CDR3 sequences, about nine tenths occurring once. What was sequenced was CD4+ T cells from PBMCs. Every receptor here comes from a human donor in good health.

The rearrangement joins TRBV20-1 to TRBJ1-2, with D hard to call. Germline V gives CDR1 DFQATT, CDR2 SNEGSKA (reference sequence). CDR3 length: 16 residues. Trimming left V 0 bases short and J 0 bases short, with 14 bases between. DNA for the CDR3: TGCAGTGCTAGAGAGAGTCCAGCCCCAGCTAACTATGGCTACACCTTC. Translation gives CSARESPAPANYGYTF.

This chain connects TRBV6-1 to TRBJ1-1; D is possibly TRBD1 (5 bases). CDR1 and CDR2 from the germline V gene are MNHNS and SASEGT. V was shortened by 2 bases and J by 11 bases, with 24 bases between the two germline ends. The CDR3 length is 16 residues. The CDR3 DNA reads TGTGCCAGCAGTGAAACCTCTGCCAGCTGGGACTTTCTGGCTTTCTTT. Amino acid sequence: CASSETSASWDFLAFF.